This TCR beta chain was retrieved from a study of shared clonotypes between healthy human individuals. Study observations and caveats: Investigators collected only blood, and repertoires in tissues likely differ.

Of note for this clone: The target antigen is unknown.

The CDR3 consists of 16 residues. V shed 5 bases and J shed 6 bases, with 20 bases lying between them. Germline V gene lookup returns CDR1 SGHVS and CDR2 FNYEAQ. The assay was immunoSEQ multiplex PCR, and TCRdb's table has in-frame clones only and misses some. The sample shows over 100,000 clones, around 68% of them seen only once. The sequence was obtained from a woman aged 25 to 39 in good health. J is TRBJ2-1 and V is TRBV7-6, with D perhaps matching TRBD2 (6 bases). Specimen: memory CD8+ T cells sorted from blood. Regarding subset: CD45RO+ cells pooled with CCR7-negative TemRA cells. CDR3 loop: CASSHLYWDFGNEQFF. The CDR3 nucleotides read TGTGCCAGCAGCCACCTTTACTGGGACTTCGGCAATGAGCAGTTCTTC.